A single sample gave rise to the 30 T cell receptor beta chains below, sequenced in a study of beta chain features in type 1 diabetes. Sequencing targeted expressed TCRB transcripts, as all isolated RNA had been reverse transcribed. Clones were sequenced by immunoSEQ multiplex PCR, and TCRdb holds only the in-frame ones, with some missing. The table includes some 300,000 clones, around 7.8% detected once. Input material: central memory CD4+ T cells from blood. The receptor source for this set is a woman aged 18-29 years in good health.

The table lists this clone with a few counts. This chain uses TRBV6-1 with TRBJ2-1; D is possibly TRBD1 (6 bases). Germline-derived CDR1 and CDR2 are MNHNS and SASEGT. V lost 4 bases and J 8 bases, leaving 12 bases between the germline ends. This CDR3 has 13 amino acids. Written as DNA, the CDR3 is TGTGCCAGCAGTGTGGCAGGGGATGATGAGCAGTTCTTC. This gives the protein CASSVAGDDEQFF.

The table lists this clone with a few counts. V and J are TRBV7-2 and TRBJ2-3; D unclear. CDR3 length: 15 amino acids. Trimming took off 1 base at V and 3 bases at J, with 11 bases between the two ends. Germline loops: CDR1 SGHTA, CDR2 FQGNSA. The CDR3 DNA reads TGTGCCAGCAGCTTAGGGTCCGGCACGACAGATACGCAGTATTTT. It is translated as CASSLGSGTTDTQYF.

The J gene is TRBJ1-1, the V gene TRBV18, with TRBD1 identical over 9 bases. V shed 5 bases, J shed 6 bases, and the junction held 4 bases outside the gene matches. The CDR3 sequence is 13 residues long. Germline CDR1 KGHSH, CDR2 LQKENI. The CDR3 loop reads CASSWDRDAEAFF. CDR3 sequence (DNA): TGTGCCAGCTCATGGGACAGGGACGCTGAAGCTTTCTTT.

This clone has a handful of counts. The V gene is TRBV29-1, the J gene TRBJ2-3; no clear D. The V end lost 0 bases, the J end lost 5 bases, and 6 bases lay between the germline ends. Looked up from germline, CDR1 is SQVTM and CDR2 is ANQGSEA. This CDR3 region has 12 residues. CDR3 sequence reads: CSVEETRDTQYF. The CDR3, as DNA: TGCAGCGTTGAAGAAACCCGAGATACGCAGTATTTT.

The chain uses TRBV18 and TRBJ1-5; a weak D match, TRBD1 (6 bases). V lost 6 bases and J lost 6, with 12 bases in between. CDR1 and CDR2 (germline): KGHSH, LQKENI. The CDR3 sequence is 13 residues long. The CDR3 DNA reads TGTGCCAGCTCCCCTAGCAGGGGTCAGCCCCAGCATTTT. Encoded protein: CASSPSRGQPQHF.

V usage is TRBV2 and J usage is TRBJ1-1, with 7 bases fitting TRBD1. The CDR3 consists of 14 residues. V shed 7 bases and J 0 bases; nucleotides not matched to a gene: 5. Germline CDR1 is SNHLY and CDR2 is FYNNEI. The DNA of the CDR3 is TGTGCCAGCACCCAACAGGGGATGAACACTGAAGCTTTCTTT. Amino acid sequence: CASTQQGMNTEAFF.

CDR3 in DNA: TGTGCCAGCAGTGTACCCACAGGGGGAAACACCATATATTTT. Protein: CASSVPTGGNTIYF. The V gene is TRBV6-1, the J gene TRBJ1-3, with D perhaps TRBD1 (6 bases). CDR1 and CDR2 (germline): MNHNS, SASEGT. This CDR3 comprises 14 residues. Trimming removed 4 bases from V and 4 bases from J, with 11 bases in between.

This clone was found a few times. The chain employs TRBV4-2 and TRBJ2-5; TRBD1 aligns across 7 bases. This CDR3 is 16 amino acids long. Trimming removed 4 bases from V and 2 bases from J; junction bases left unmatched: 10. Germline V gene sequence: CDR1 LGHNA, CDR2 YNFKEQ. CDR3 DNA: TGTGCCAGCAGCCGAAGAGGTGGGGACAGTCAAGAGACCCAGTACTTC. Translation gives CASSRRGGDSQETQYF.

This clone was seen only once. The chain joins TRBV4-1 to TRBJ2-2; 11 nucleotides agree with TRBD2. This CDR3 is built from 20 residues. V trimming: 3 bases; J trimming: 7 bases; junction bases outside the gene matches: 19. Germline V gene data show CDR1 as MGHRA and CDR2 as YSYEKL. The chain's CDR3 is CASSHSRGTSGGLRGGELFF. The CDR3 region has the DNA TGCGCCAGCAGCCACTCCAGGGGCACTAGCGGGGGCCTAAGGGGCGGGGAGCTGTTTTTT.

This clone appeared many times. This chain connects TRBV29-1 to TRBJ2-3; 12 bases are shared with TRBD2. The trim removed 7 bases at V and 0 bases at J, leaving 8 bases unmatched. The CDR3 runs to 16 residues. The germline CDR1 and CDR2 sequences are SQVTM and ANQGSEA. This CDR3 reads CSAKGLAGISTDTQYF. The CDR3 DNA is TGCAGCGCAAAGGGACTAGCGGGTATTAGCACAGATACGCAGTATTTT.

V gene TRBV6-1 combines with J gene TRBJ2-5; D perhaps matches TRBD2 (6 bases). Germline V gene lookup returns CDR1 MNHNS and CDR2 SASEGT. The CDR3 has 15 amino acids. V was pared by 5 bases and J by 2 bases, with 15 bases between. Here the CDR3 reads CASSPTLARQETQYF. CDR3 coding DNA: TGTGCCAGCAGTCCGACACTAGCTCGTCAAGAGACCCAGTACTTC.

This clone showed up just a few times. The chain uses TRBV5-4 and TRBJ2-5, with 7 bases aligning to TRBD2. CDR3 length equals 14 residues. The junction had 5 bases not matched to a gene; V was cut back by 1 base and J by 5 bases. CDR1 and CDR2 from the germline V gene are SGHNT and YYREEE (reference sequence). CDR3 sequence: CASSLRREMETQYF. CDR3 DNA: TGTGCCAGCAGCTTGAGGCGGGAGATGGAGACCCAGTACTTC.

The V gene is TRBV15, the J gene TRBJ2-5; 9 nucleotides line up with TRBD1. The DNA end is a closer match to TRBJ2-7, so the J assignment may be wrong. The CDR3 is made up of 13 amino acids. CDR1 is LNHNV and CDR2 is YYDKDF in the germline V gene (reference sequence). The CDR3 sequence is CATRPGTGSEQYF. Written as DNA, the CDR3 is TGTGCCACCCGACCCGGGACAGGGTCCGAGCAGTACTTC.

The table lists this clone with many counts. The chain couples TRBV7-3 to TRBJ2-7, with D perhaps given as TRBD1 or TRBD2 (5 bases each). CDR1 is SGHTA, CDR2 FQGTGA, per germline. Trimming pared 0 bases from V and 1 base from J, leaving 10 bases between. CDR3 length equals 15 residues. The CDR3 region is CASSLTKGTSYEQYF. DNA of the CDR3: TGTGCCAGCAGCTTAACGAAGGGGACGTCCTACGAGCAGTACTTC.

The chain combines TRBV11-2 with TRBJ2-5, with 12 positions matching TRBD2. Germline V gene data show CDR1 as SGHAT and CDR2 as FQNNGV. Trimming removed 5 bases from V and 0 bases from J; junction bases left unmatched: 4. The CDR3 is 16 amino acids. The CDR3 protein is CASSRGLAGYQETQYF. CDR3 bases: TGTGCCAGCAGCAGAGGACTAGCGGGGTACCAAGAGACCCAGTACTTC.

This clone came up a few times. The chain carries TRBV7-9 and TRBJ2-3; 9 bases fit TRBD2. Germline V CDR1 and CDR2: SEHNR, FQNEAQ (reference sequence). The CDR3 sequence is 15 residues long. The V and J ends lost 4 bases and 6 bases, in that order; junction bases with no gene match: 8. This CDR3 reads CASSSGLANGDTQYF. The CDR3 nucleotides read TGTGCCAGCAGCTCGGGACTAGCAAACGGTGATACGCAGTATTTT.

This clone showed up just a few times. CDR3 nucleotide sequence: TGTGCCAGCAGCTTAAACGTTATGGGGCAGTCCAAGCAGTACTTC. It encodes CASSLNVMGQSKQYF. The chain has TRBV7-3 and TRBJ2-7; perhaps TRBD1 as D (5 bases). The CDR3 is 15 residues long. The germline V gene has CDR1 SGHTA and CDR2 FQGTGA. With 1 base removed from V and 8 bases from J, the gap between germline ends came to 18 bases.

In its sample, this clone was seen a few times. V gene TRBV28 combines with J gene TRBJ1-4, with 9 bases aligning to TRBD1. The V segment lost 5 bases and the J segment 4 bases; nucleotides outside the gene matches: 5. CDR1 MDHEN and CDR2 SYDVKM come from the germline V gene. The CDR3 runs to 15 residues. The DNA for the CDR3 is TGTGCCAGCAGTCGTGGGACAGGGATTAATGAAAAACTGTTTTTT. It translates to CASSRGTGINEKLFF.

This clone was seen a handful of times. V usage is TRBV4-2 and J usage is TRBJ2-5; tentatively, D is TRBD2 (6 bases). V gave up 3 bases and J gave up 3 bases, with 11 bases separating them. CDR3 size: 14 residues. Germline V CDR1 and CDR2: LGHNA, YNFKEQ. CDR3: CASSHYGGEETQYF. CDR3 in DNA: TGTGCCAGCAGCCATTACGGCGGGGAAGAGACCCAGTACTTC.

The chain has TRBV7-2 and TRBJ2-5, with D perhaps matching TRBD2 (6 bases). The CDR3 totals 15 residues. V was shortened by 4 bases and J by 5 bases, with 17 bases between the two germline ends. Germline V gives CDR1 SGHTA, CDR2 FQGNSA. CDR3 sequence reads: CASSYLGGAPETQYF. CDR3 coding DNA: TGTGCCAGCAGCTACCTCGGGGGTGCCCCCGAGACCCAGTACTTC.

This clone was picked up a small number of times. The rearrangement links TRBV16 to TRBJ1-1; the D gene is possibly TRBD1 (6 bases). V shed 4 bases and J shed 4 bases, with 16 bases lying between them. Germline assignment: CDR1 KGHSY and CDR2 FQNENV. The CDR3 covers 15 residues. CDR3 sequence reads: CASSPLGQGSTEAFF. CDR3 sequence (DNA): TGTGCCAGCAGCCCCCTTGGTCAGGGGAGCACTGAAGCTTTCTTT.

This clone has more than one count but fewer than ten. The J gene is TRBJ1-2, the V gene TRBV6-5; D is possibly TRBD1 (5 bases). V gave up 4 bases and J gave up 7 bases, with 16 bases separating them. The CDR3 has 14 residues. The germline CDR1 and CDR2 sequences are MNHEY and SVGAGI. Here the CDR3 reads CASSLGRGLVGYTF. CDR3 nucleotides: TGTGCCAGCAGTTTAGGGAGGGGTCTAGTTGGCTACACCTTC.

In this sample, this clone turned up a few times. This chain links TRBV7-9 with TRBJ2-7; unclear D gene. V was cut by 2 bases and J by 3 bases, with 2 bases left in between. Germline V gives CDR1 SEHNR, CDR2 FQNEAQ (reference sequence). The CDR3 length is 11 residues. The CDR3 sequence: CASSLYYEQYF. CDR3 bases: TGTGCCAGCAGCTTATACTACGAGCAGTACTTC.

The chain combines TRBV7-3 with TRBJ2-3; weak D call: TRBD1 (6 bases). The CDR3 is made up of 17 amino acids. Germline V lookup: CDR1 SGHTA, CDR2 FQGTGA. V lost 2 bases to trimming and J lost 0 bases, with 15 bases between them. The CDR3 spells CASSLGLGGRSTDTQYF. CDR3 DNA: TGTGCCAGCAGCTTAGGGTTAGGGGGACGAAGCACAGATACGCAGTATTTT.

The genes are TRBV7-6 and TRBJ2-5, with D tentatively TRBD1 (5 bases). The CDR3 has 14 amino acids. Germline CDR1 is SGHVS and CDR2 is FNYEAQ. V was trimmed by 7 bases and J by 2 bases, leaving 14 bases between them. The CDR3 region has the DNA TGTGCCAGCACTATGGTTAGGGGACAAGAGACCCAGTACTTC. Translating gives CASTMVRGQETQYF.

CDR3 protein: CASSQDDAGETQYF. The CDR3 DNA sequence: TGTGCCAGCAGCCAAGATGACGCCGGGGAGACCCAGTACTTC. The chain is built from TRBV4-2 and TRBJ2-5; no definite D call. Trimming shortened V by 0 bases and J by 5 bases, and 10 bases separated the two germline ends. This CDR3 spans 14 amino acids. Germline assignment: CDR1 LGHNA and CDR2 YNFKEQ.

This clone was seen a few times. The rearrangement links TRBV30 to TRBJ2-7, with 11 bases matching TRBD1. The V segment lost 0 bases and the J segment 9 bases; nucleotides outside the gene matches: 16. CDR3 length equals 17 residues. Germline lookup yields CDR1 GTSNPN and CDR2 SVGIG (reference sequence). Here the CDR3 DNA reads TGTGCCTGGAGTGTTAGGACAGGGGGCGTAATGGAGTATGTGCAGTACTTC. Translated: CAWSVRTGGVMEYVQYF.

There are a few counts of this clone. The rearrangement uses TRBV5-1 and TRBJ2-5, with 9 bases identical to TRBD1. Germline CDR1 SGHRS, CDR2 YFSETQ. V shed 4 bases and J 5 bases; nucleotides not matched to a gene: 0. The CDR3 consists of 12 residues. The CDR3 nucleotides read TGCGCCAGCAGCACAGGGGGCGAGACCCAGTACTTC. Translating gives CASSTGGETQYF.

The V call is TRBV27, the J call TRBJ2-3; 9 bases agree with TRBD2. Germline CDR1 and CDR2: MNHEY and SMNVEV (reference sequence). V trimming: 2 bases; J trimming: 8 bases; junction bases outside the gene matches: 11. This CDR3 has 16 amino acids. CDR3 sequence (DNA): TGTGCCAGCAGTTTAAGGTTTAGCGGGAGAACGGCTACGCAGTATTTT. It encodes CASSLRFSGRTATQYF.

This chain links TRBV15 with TRBJ1-1; D is uncertain. Trimming removed 4 bases at V and 4 bases at J, with 10 bases between. Germline V gene data show CDR1 as LNHNV and CDR2 as YYDKDF (reference sequence). The length of the CDR3 is 13 residues. The CDR3 region is CATSKGPGTEAFF. The CDR3 bases are TGTGCCACCAGCAAAGGTCCGGGCACTGAAGCTTTCTTT.